A single sample gave rise to the 24 T cell receptor beta chains below, sequenced in a study of blood T cell repertoires in COVID-19. Sequencing used immunoSEQ multiplex PCR; TCRdb keeps in-frame clones, though not all of them. The data show under 150,000 clones, with almost 90% seen just once and about 2.3% held by the top ten. The sequenced material came from peripheral blood. Every receptor here comes from a human donor in a cohort sampled during active COVID-19.

The chain joins TRBV9 to TRBJ2-7; 7 bases match TRBD1. V was pared by 0 bases and J by 3 bases, with 6 bases of the junction left unmatched. The CDR3 covers 15 residues. Germline CDR1 SGDLS, CDR2 YYNGEE. The CDR3 coding sequence is TGTGCCAGCAGCGTAGGGGGACAGACCCTCTACGAGCAGTACTTC. This sequence encodes CASSVGGQTLYEQYF.

This chain links TRBV6-1 with TRBJ1-5; the match to TRBD1 covers 7 bases. The germline CDR1 and CDR2 sequences are MNHNS and SASEGT. This CDR3 region has 19 residues. After removal of 4 bases from V and 0 bases from J, the junction contained 15 bases not matched to a gene. DNA for the CDR3: TGTGCCAGCAGTGTCCCATCGAACAGGGGCCTCAATAGCAATCAGCCCCAGCATTTT. Amino acid sequence: CASSVPSNRGLNSNQPQHF.

This clone was found once. V usage is TRBV15 and J usage is TRBJ2-3, with TRBD2 matching 9 bases. Germline V gene lookup returns CDR1 LNHNV and CDR2 YYDKDF (reference sequence). With V trimmed by 3 bases and J by 5 bases, 15 bases remained unmatched. The CDR3 is 18 residues long. The DNA of the CDR3 is TGTGCCACCAGCAGCGCCCTCCCGGGGCGGGGGGGTCTAGATACGCAGTATTTT. This gives the protein CATSSALPGRGGLDTQYF.

The chain has TRBV5-1 and TRBJ2-3; 7 positions match TRBD2. CDR1 and CDR2 from the germline V gene are SGHRS and YFSETQ. The trim removed 0 bases at V and 4 bases at J, leaving 5 bases unmatched. CDR3 length equals 15 residues. The CDR3 here is CASSLEAGWADTQYF. Here the CDR3 DNA reads TGCGCCAGCAGCTTGGAAGCGGGGTGGGCAGATACGCAGTATTTT.

The genes are TRBV2 and TRBJ2-7; 7 nucleotides agree with TRBD1. V dropped 4 bases and J dropped 3; count of bases not matched to a gene: 9. The CDR3 covers 15 residues. Germline V gives CDR1 SNHLY, CDR2 FYNNEI. The CDR3 DNA reads TGTGCCAGCAGTGGGGGACAGCTGAATCTCTACGAGCAGTACTTC. Translated: CASSGGQLNLYEQYF.

In DNA form, the CDR3 reads TGTGCCAGCCATTGCGGGGCAGGCGATGGTCAGCCCCAGCATTTT. Amino acids: CASHCGAGDGQPQHF. The chain joins TRBV11-1 to TRBJ1-5, with D maybe TRBD1 (5 bases). CDR1 SGHAT and CDR2 FQDESV come from the germline V gene (reference sequence). The CDR3 consists of 15 residues. Between the trimmed V and J ends, which lost 8 bases and 6 bases, there was a span of 20 bases.

This chain uses TRBV7-9 with TRBJ2-7; 16 nucleotides line up with TRBD2. The CDR3 runs to 18 residues. Germline lookup yields CDR1 SEHNR and CDR2 FQNEAQ (reference sequence). Germline trimming cut 5 bases from V and 2 bases from J; bases unmatched to any gene: 9. Here the CDR3 reads CASSTGLAGGKVPYEQYF. CDR3 DNA: TGTGCCAGCAGCACGGGACTAGCGGGAGGGAAGGTCCCCTACGAGCAGTACTTC.

The rearrangement uses TRBV11-2 and TRBJ2-3, with D unresolved. The ends were cut back, 4 bases at V and 0 bases at J, with 5 bases in the middle. The CDR3 has 13 amino acids. The germline CDR1 and CDR2 sequences are SGHAT and FQNNGV. The CDR3: CASSSSSTDTQYF. In nucleotides, the CDR3 is TGTGCCAGCAGCTCTTCTAGCACAGATACGCAGTATTTT.

The chain employs TRBV7-6 and TRBJ2-7, with TRBD1 matching over 11 bases. This CDR3 spans 15 amino acids. Germline lookup yields CDR1 SGHVS and CDR2 FNYEAQ. V gave up 4 bases and J gave up 4 bases; unmatched junction bases: 6. For the CDR3, the DNA is TGTGCCAGCAGCTCCAGTGGGACAGGGGGTTACGAGCAGTACTTC. It specifies CASSSSGTGGYEQYF.

The chain is built from TRBV2 and TRBJ1-6; 7 bases line up with TRBD1. CDR1 SNHLY and CDR2 FYNNEI come from the germline V gene. The ends lost 0 bases at V and 5 bases at J; junction bases unmatched: 4. CDR3 length: 16 amino acids. The chain's CDR3 is CASSEAGGNHNSPLHF. In DNA, the CDR3 is TGTGCCAGCAGTGAAGCAGGGGGCAACCATAATTCACCCCTCCACTTT.

The chain combines TRBV29-1 with TRBJ1-1; D remains ambiguous. CDR3 length equals 13 residues. Germline lookup yields CDR1 SQVTM and CDR2 ANQGSEA. The V gene lost 1 base and the J gene lost 1 base, with 7 bases spanning the gap. The CDR3 nucleotides read TGCAGCGTTGAAGGTACTGCGAACACTGAAGCTTTCTTT. It translates to CSVEGTANTEAFF. The variable domain in full, with the rest retrieved from reference TRBV29-1 and TRBJ1-1, is SAVISQKPSRDICQRGTSLTIQCQVDSQVTMMFWYRQQPGQSLTLIATANQGSEATYESGFVIDKFPISRPNLTFSTLTVSNMSPEDSSIYLCSVEGTANTEAFFGQGTRLTVV.

This clone was counted only a few times. The chain uses TRBV10-1 and TRBJ2-7; 9 bases map to TRBD1. Germline V gene lookup returns CDR1 WNHNN and CDR2 SYGVQD (reference sequence). This CDR3 is 14 amino acids long. V shed 5 bases and J 5 bases; nucleotides not matched to a gene: 7. Here the CDR3 DNA reads TGCGCCAGCAGTCCCGGACAGGGGTTGAACGAGCAGTACTTC. Its translation: CASSPGQGLNEQYF.

Concerning this clone: The junction and the germline gene differ at one end; a read error may be behind it. CDR3 nucleotide sequence: TGTGCCAGCAGCGTGGACAGGGAATCCTCCGAGCAGTACTTC. This translates into CASSVDRESSEQYF. V is TRBV2 and J is TRBJ2-7; the match to TRBD1 covers 8 bases. CDR1 is SNHLY, CDR2 FYNNEI, per germline. The CDR3 loop spans 14 amino acids.

The chain is built from TRBV30 and TRBJ2-1; D is perhaps TRBD2 (6 bases). This CDR3 is built from 16 residues. V was cut by 3 bases and J by 4 bases, with 19 bases left in between. Germline-derived CDR1 and CDR2 are GTSNPN and SVGIG (reference sequence). The CDR3 loop reads CAWSPADGSGYNEQFF. CDR3 coding DNA: TGTGCCTGGAGCCCCGCGGACGGGAGTGGATACAATGAGCAGTTCTTC.

The chain carries TRBV10-2 and TRBJ2-1; 9 bases are a match to TRBD2. V lost 1 base, J lost 7 bases, and 5 bases stayed unmatched. This CDR3 contains 15 residues. Germline V gene lookup returns CDR1 WSHSY and CDR2 SAAADI. The CDR3 loop reads CASSEFRAGGNEQFF. The CDR3 nucleotides are TGCGCCAGCAGTGAGTTTCGAGCGGGGGGTAATGAGCAGTTCTTC.

The chain has TRBV7-3 and TRBJ2-7; 9 bases map to TRBD1. Germline-derived CDR1 and CDR2 are SGHTA and FQGTGA. With 5 bases clipped from V and 2 bases from J, the junction kept 4 bases outside the gene matches. The CDR3 covers 14 residues. The CDR3 region has the DNA TGTGCCAGCAGCGCCAACAGGGGGCCCTACGAGCAGTACTTC. Protein sequence: CASSANRGPYEQYF.

The CDR3 loop reads CASSYSGTSVYEQYF. As DNA, the CDR3 is TGTGCCAGCAGTTACTCCGGGACTAGCGTCTACGAGCAGTACTTC. The rearrangement links TRBV6-2 or TRBV6-3 to TRBJ2-7; 10 bases map to TRBD2. Germline trimming cut 0 bases from V and 3 bases from J; bases unmatched to any gene: 2. The germline V gene has CDR1 MNHEY and CDR2 SVGEGT. This CDR3 spans 15 amino acids.

J is TRBJ2-2 and V is TRBV18; D unclear. CDR3 length equals 15 residues. V shed 1 base and J shed 5 bases, with 11 bases lying between them. Germline V lookup: CDR1 KGHSH, CDR2 LQKENI. CDR3 residues: CASSPLPEPTGELFF. The CDR3 DNA follows: TGTGCCAGCTCACCACTGCCAGAACCTACCGGGGAGCTGTTTTTT.

V is TRBV6-6 and J is TRBJ1-6; 9 bases map to TRBD1. The CDR3 spans 15 residues. The V and J ends lost 6 bases and 7 bases, in that order; junction bases with no gene match: 7. The germline V gene has CDR1 MNHNY and CDR2 SVGAGI (reference sequence). Here the CDR3 reads CASRGSDRGNSPLHF. The CDR3 nucleotides read TGTGCCAGCAGGGGATCGGACAGGGGAAATTCACCCCTCCACTTT.

The chain is built from TRBV4-3 and TRBJ2-3; D is perhaps TRBD2 (6 bases). V lost 0 bases and J lost 0, with 13 bases in between. The CDR3 extends over 17 amino acids. Germline CDR1 reads LGHNA; CDR2 reads YSLEER. CDR3 DNA: TGCGCCAGCAGCCAAGATAAAAGGGACTTAAGCACAGATACGCAGTATTTT. Protein: CASSQDKRDLSTDTQYF.

The chain is built from TRBV2 and TRBJ1-2; TRBD1 matches 7 bases. This CDR3 has 14 residues. Germline V CDR1 and CDR2: SNHLY, FYNNEI. Germline trimming cut 4 bases from V and 7 bases from J; bases unmatched to any gene: 9. The DNA for the CDR3 is TGTGCCAGCAGTGGGGACAGTACGATAGGTGGCTACACCTTC. This translates into CASSGDSTIGGYTF.

This clone was observed once. The chain carries TRBV28 and TRBJ1-6, with no clear D. CDR1 and CDR2 from the germline V gene are MDHEN and SYDVKM. This CDR3 region has 16 residues. V lost 7 bases and J lost 0, with 13 bases in between. Here the CDR3 DNA reads TGTGCCAGCACCACGCCTCTGAGCTCCTATAATTCACCCCTCCACTTT. This sequence encodes CASTTPLSSYNSPLHF.

V and J are TRBV4-2 and TRBJ2-1; 11 bases map to TRBD2. CDR3 size: 22 residues. V dropped 4 bases and J dropped 0; count of bases not matched to a gene: 20. The V gene's germline CDR1 is LGHNA and CDR2 YNFKEQ. The CDR3 spells CASSRKRGTAGTSGGSYNEQFF. CDR3 DNA: TGTGCCAGCAGCCGAAAGCGTGGGACGGCCGGGACTAGCGGAGGCTCCTACAATGAGCAGTTCTTC.

The chain employs TRBV5-6 and TRBJ2-2; 8 positions match TRBD1. With V trimmed by 5 bases and J by 2 bases, 5 bases remained unmatched. CDR1 and CDR2 (germline): SGHDT, YYEEEE. The CDR3 is 15 residues long. CDR3: CASSLQGANTGELFF. The CDR3 DNA reads TGTGCCAGCAGTTTGCAGGGGGCTAACACCGGGGAGCTGTTTTTT. Full variable domain (outside the CDR3, taken from reference TRBV5-6 and TRBJ2-2): DAGVTQSPTHLIKTRGQQVTLRCSPKSGHDTVSWYQQALGQGPQFIFQYYEEEERQRGNFPDRFSGHQFPNYSSELNVNALLLGDSALYLCASSLQGANTGELFFGEGSRLTVL.